This T cell receptor (beta chain) was documented in a study of blood T cell repertoires in COVID-19. The overall study: Acute and convalescent COVID-19 samples came from the United States, Italy and Spain. T cells, B-cell-depleted T cells, or PBMCs provided the cDNA or gDNA that served as material.

Generated by immunoSEQ multiplex PCR, the TCRdb table keeps only in-frame clones and is missing some. This sample has about 130,000 clones, with approximately 88% found just once. This TCR was recovered from a man between 45 and 60 years old with acute or convalescent COVID-19. Material for sequencing was peripheral blood.

The CDR3 loop is CASSRNRWQGLDYGYTF. CDR3 nucleotides: TGTGCCAGCAGCCGAAACAGATGGCAGGGACTTGACTATGGCTACACCTTC. The J gene is TRBJ1-2, the V gene TRBV11-2, with D possibly matching TRBD1 (5 bases). With 5 bases removed from V and 3 bases from J, the gap between germline ends came to 22 bases. The V gene's germline CDR1 is SGHAT and CDR2 FQNNGV. This CDR3 is 17 amino acids long.